Below are 9 T cell receptor beta chains sequenced from a single sample in a study of CD8 T cells in Susac syndrome. The RNA, about 0.45 to 1 ug, was put through reverse transcription using random hexamers. TCRdb re-analysed the immunoSEQ multiplex PCR reads in MiXCR, keeping a single row per CDR3 protein. The sample holds about 120,000 distinct CDR3 sequences, around 90% seen once. The source material was CD4+ T cells from PBMCs. The receptors originated from a human donor in good health.

The gene calls are TRBV6-1 and TRBJ2-5; D gene ambiguous. The CDR3 has 13 amino acids. Germline-derived CDR1 and CDR2 are MNHNS and SASEGT. Trimming shortened V by 7 bases and J by 3 bases, and 12 bases separated the two germline ends. For the CDR3, the DNA is TGTGCCAGCACCCTAATCCCAAAAGAGACCCAGTACTTC. Encoded protein: CASTLIPKETQYF.

This clonotype was recorded once. J is TRBJ1-5 and V is TRBV28; the D gene is possibly TRBD1 (5 bases). V gave up 8 bases and J gave up 0 bases, with 17 bases separating them. The germline gives CDR1 MDHEN, CDR2 SYDVKM. The CDR3 sequence is 16 residues long. The DNA of the CDR3 is TGTGCCAGCCGGGAGGGGACGGAGTATAGCAATCAGCCCCAGCATTTT. Its translation: CASREGTEYSNQPQHF. The complete variable domain, with remaining parts taken from reference TRBV28 and TRBJ1-5, reads DVKVTQSSRYLVKRTGEKVFLECVQDMDHENMFWYRQDPGLGLRLIYFSYDVKMKEKGDIPEGYSVSREKKERFSLILESASTNQTSMYLCASREGTEYSNQPQHFGDGTRLSIL.

The rearrangement uses TRBV30 and TRBJ2-7; D is undetermined. V lost 0 bases, J lost 6 bases, and 15 bases lay in between. Germline CDR1 reads GTSNPN; CDR2 reads SVGIG (reference sequence). The CDR3 consists of 14 residues. Here the CDR3 DNA reads TGTGCCTGGAGTGTTTCGAGGATCTGGGGCGAGCAGTACTTC. This translates into CAWSVSRIWGEQYF.

There are a few counts of this clonotype. The chain carries TRBV28 and TRBJ1-1; the D gene is possibly TRBD1 (6 bases). The CDR3 is 11 residues long. Germline V gene sequence: CDR1 MDHEN, CDR2 SYDVKM. Trimming took 4 bases from V and 6 from J, leaving 6 bases between them. CDR3 DNA: TGTGCCAGCAGTTGGGGGCCTGAAGCTTTCTTT. This encodes CASSWGPEAFF.

The CDR3 protein is CAGAGQGNTGELFF. In DNA, the CDR3 is TGTGCCGGCGCGGGACAGGGGAACACCGGGGAGCTGTTTTTT. The rearrangement links TRBV6-1 to TRBJ2-2; 9 bases map to TRBD1. Germline V CDR1 and CDR2: MNHNS, SASEGT. This CDR3 comprises 14 residues. With 11 bases clipped from V and 1 base from J, the junction kept 5 bases outside the gene matches.

The V gene is TRBV15, the J gene TRBJ1-2; maybe TRBD1 (6 bases). Germline CDR1 LNHNV, CDR2 YYDKDF (reference sequence). The CDR3 loop spans 16 amino acids. Trimming took off 5 bases at V and 6 bases at J, with 22 bases between the two ends. CDR3 coding DNA: TGTGCCACCAGCCCCCAAAGGGCAGCCGGGGGCGATGGCTACACCTTC. This encodes CATSPQRAAGGDGYTF.

The rearrangement joins TRBV10-3 to TRBJ2-6, with D perhaps matching TRBD1 or TRBD2 (5 bases each). Germline V gives CDR1 ENHRY, CDR2 SYGVKD. The CDR3 covers 16 residues. Deletions cut 0 bases from V and 0 bases from J, with 6 bases between. CDR3 in amino acids: CAISESGVSGANVLTF. CDR3 coding DNA: TGTGCCATCAGTGAGTCGGGGGTCTCTGGGGCCAACGTCCTGACTTTC.

CDR3 nucleotide sequence: TGCAGTGCTAGAGTCGGGCGGGAACTGTTCTTC. Protein product: CSARVGRELFF. This chain connects TRBV20-1 to TRBJ2-1; possible D gene TRBD2, 6 bases. CDR3 length equals 11 residues. Germline assignment: CDR1 DFQATT and CDR2 SNEGSKA (reference sequence). The germline V and J ends were trimmed by 1 base and 15 bases, with 13 bases remaining between them.

The V gene is TRBV19, the J gene TRBJ1-2; TRBD1 might be the D (6 bases). With 9 bases removed from V and 4 bases from J, the gap between germline ends came to 9 bases. The germline CDR1 and CDR2 sequences are LNHDA and SQIVND (reference sequence). CDR3 length: 11 amino acids. The CDR3 DNA reads TGTGCCAGCCGACAGGCCTATGGCTACACCTTC. Translated: CASRQAYGYTF.